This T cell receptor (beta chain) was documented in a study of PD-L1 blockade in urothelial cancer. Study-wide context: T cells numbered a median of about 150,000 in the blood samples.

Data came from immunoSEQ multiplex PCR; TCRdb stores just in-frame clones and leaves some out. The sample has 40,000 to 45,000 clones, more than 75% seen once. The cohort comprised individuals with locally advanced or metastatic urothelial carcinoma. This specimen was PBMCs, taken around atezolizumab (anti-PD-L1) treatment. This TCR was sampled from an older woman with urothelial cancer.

The CDR3 region is CASSPGTGITNEKLFF. In DNA form, the CDR3 reads TGCGCCAGCAGCCCAGGGACAGGGATAACTAATGAAAAACTGTTTTTT. The chain employs TRBV4-1 and TRBJ1-4; the match to TRBD1 covers 9 bases. The CDR3 runs to 16 residues. The V gene end was trimmed by 4 bases and the J gene end by 1 base; junction bases not matched to a gene: 4. Germline values: CDR1 MGHRA, CDR2 YSYEKL.